Below, 10 T cell receptor beta chains from the same sample are listed, as sequenced in a study of T cells after yellow fever vaccination. TCRdb re-called the 5' RACE reads with MiXCR, one entry per CDR3 protein. The repertoire includes hundreds of thousands of distinct CDR3 sequences, under 9% of them detected once, and over 3% sits in the top ten. This specimen consisted of CD4+ T cells sorted from PBMCs, obtained 5 days after the yellow fever booster vaccination. The receptor set was obtained from a man younger than 35 who received the YFV17D yellow fever vaccine.

This chain joins TRBV7-2 and TRBJ2-1, with no clear D. V was trimmed by 5 bases and J by 6 bases, leaving 11 bases between them. The germline V gene encodes CDR1 SGHTA and CDR2 FQGNSA. The CDR3 runs 13 residues. This CDR3 reads CASSPPSLNEQFF. CDR3 nucleotide sequence: TGTGCCAGCAGCCCGCCGTCTCTCAATGAGCAGTTCTTC.

This clonotype showed up many times. The gene calls are TRBV4-2 and TRBJ1-4; TRBD1 is a possible D gene (5 bases). CDR3 length: 16 amino acids. V dropped 0 bases and J dropped 4 bases, with 12 bases sitting between them. Germline CDR1 LGHNA, CDR2 YNFKEQ. Here the CDR3 DNA reads TGTGCCAGCAGCCAAGATCGTGACAGTCTTAATGAAAAACTGTTTTTT. Its protein product is CASSQDRDSLNEKLFF.

J is TRBJ2-2 and V is TRBV21-1; the DNA was not compared with TRBD1, the D call given in the table. TRBV21-1 is given as a pseudogene. The length of the CDR3 is 16 residues. This CDR3 reads CASSSPRGPCTGELFF. Written as DNA, the CDR3 is TGTGCCAGCAGCTCCCCCAGGGGCCCGTGCACCGGGGAGCTGTTTTTT.

In its sample, this clonotype was seen many times. This chain uses TRBV4-1 with TRBJ1-3; the D is unclear. The V end lost 5 bases, the J end lost 2 bases, and 13 bases lay between the germline ends. The germline gives CDR1 MGHRA, CDR2 YSYEKL. CDR3 length: 15 residues. CDR3: CASSFRVLTGNTIYF. The CDR3 coding sequence is TGCGCCAGCAGCTTTCGGGTGCTAACTGGAAACACCATATATTTT.

This chain connects TRBV7-2 to TRBJ2-7, with D perhaps matching TRBD1 (6 bases). V lost 3 bases and J lost 5, with 11 bases in between. Germline lookup yields CDR1 SGHTA and CDR2 FQGNSA. The CDR3 loop spans 13 amino acids. For the CDR3, the DNA is TGTGCCAGCAGCTTTGCTGCAGGGGACGAGCAGTACTTC. This codes for CASSFAAGDEQYF.

This clonotype was seen only a few times. The chain joins TRBV28 to TRBJ1-1; D is ambiguous. The V end lost 5 bases, the J end lost 3 bases, and 7 bases lay between the germline ends. Germline lookup yields CDR1 MDHEN and CDR2 SYDVKM. The length of the CDR3 is 12 residues. The CDR3 DNA is TGTGCCAGCAGTCATAGGGACACTGAAGCTTTCTTT. It translates to CASSHRDTEAFF.

This clonotype was seen only a few times. The V and J genes are TRBV9 and TRBJ2-2; tentatively, D is TRBD1 (6 bases). The CDR3 covers 15 residues. Per the germline V gene, CDR1 is SGDLS and CDR2 is YYNGEE. Trimming cost V 0 bases and J 2 bases, with 8 bases left between them. The CDR3: CASSVEGHNTGELFF. CDR3 sequence (DNA): TGTGCCAGCAGCGTAGAGGGACACAACACCGGGGAGCTGTTTTTT. Full variable domain (remainder filled in from reference TRBV9 and TRBJ2-2): DSGVTQTPKHLITATGQRVTLRCSPRSGDLSVYWYQQSLDQGLQFLIQYYNGEERAKGNILERFSAQQFPDLHSELNLSSLELGDSALYFCASSVEGHNTGELFFGEGSRLTVL.

J is TRBJ1-6 and V is TRBV6-2 or TRBV6-3; D uncertain. The CDR3 is 14 residues long. The germline V gene has CDR1 MNHEY and CDR2 SVGEGT. V was clipped by 10 bases and J by 1 base, with 11 bases between them. The DNA for the CDR3 is TGTGCCACCGAGAGGTCGTCCTATAATTCACCCCTCCACTTT. Protein: CATERSSYNSPLHF.

This clonotype was recorded at least ten times. CDR3 in DNA: TGTGCCAGCAGCTTAGATCGGACCCAACCCCTCCACTTT. This translates into CASSLDRTQPLHF. The chain couples TRBV11-2 to TRBJ1-6; no reliable D call. CDR3 length: 13 residues. V was cut by 0 bases and J by 12 bases, with 9 bases left in between. Germline lookup yields CDR1 SGHAT and CDR2 FQNNGV.

The rearrangement uses TRBV6-5 and TRBJ1-2, with D tentatively TRBD1 (6 bases). CDR1 is MNHEY, CDR2 SVGAGI, per germline. V lost 2 bases and J 6 bases, leaving 22 bases between the germline ends. The CDR3 has 17 residues. CDR3 bases: TGTGCCAGCAGTTACCTGAAAGGCCCCGGGACATCCGATGGCTACACCTTC. Encoded protein: CASSYLKGPGTSDGYTF.